A single sample gave rise to the 24 T cell receptor beta chains below, sequenced in a study of blood T cell repertoires in COVID-19. Sequenced by immunoSEQ multiplex PCR; TCRdb stores in-frame clones only, minus some. The repertoire has tens of thousands of clones, around 84% of them found once; the top ten carry 7.2%. Sequencing was done on a sample of peripheral blood. Receptors originate from a man aged 55-75 years with acute or convalescent COVID-19.

The rearrangement joins TRBV29-1 to TRBJ1-5; D is perhaps TRBD1 (6 bases). Germline V gene lookup returns CDR1 SQVTM and CDR2 ANQGSEA. CDR3 length equals 13 residues. Trimming cost V 3 bases and J 4 bases, with 10 bases left between them. The CDR3 DNA reads TGCAGCGTTGATCAGGGGCCGAATCAGCCCCAGCATTTT. This sequence encodes CSVDQGPNQPQHF.

The chain couples TRBV6-5 to TRBJ2-7; 9 nucleotides agree with TRBD2. V shed 6 bases and J 0 bases; nucleotides not matched to a gene: 3. Germline values: CDR1 MNHEY, CDR2 SVGAGI. CDR3 length equals 14 residues. CDR3 bases: TGTGCCAGCAGCGTAGCGGGGGACTCCTACGAGCAGTACTTC. This gives the protein CASSVAGDSYEQYF.

The rearrangement joins TRBV24-1 to TRBJ1-5, with D unclear. Germline loops: CDR1 KGHDR, CDR2 SFDVKD. The V gene lost 3 bases and the J gene lost 0 bases, with 20 bases spanning the gap. This CDR3 region has 19 residues. CDR3 amino acids: CATSDKKNVGQNSNQPQHF. CDR3 DNA: TGTGCCACCAGTGATAAAAAGAATGTTGGGCAGAATAGCAATCAGCCCCAGCATTTT.

This chain uses TRBV9 with TRBJ1-2, with D unclear. Germline V lookup: CDR1 SGDLS, CDR2 YYNGEE. The germline V and J ends were trimmed by 4 bases and 4 bases, with 8 bases remaining between them. The CDR3 contains 12 residues. Written as DNA, the CDR3 is TGTGCCAGCAGCCAAACAGCCTATGGCTACACCTTC. Amino acid sequence: CASSQTAYGYTF.

V is TRBV14 and J is TRBJ1-3; D is perhaps TRBD1 (5 bases). This CDR3 region has 16 residues. Germline V gives CDR1 SGHDN, CDR2 FVKESK. V was cut by 0 bases and J by 0 bases, with 9 bases left in between. The CDR3 reads CASSQDPGGSGNTIYF. CDR3 nucleotides: TGTGCCAGCAGCCAAGATCCCGGGGGCTCTGGAAACACCATATATTTT.

This clone was recorded once. The chain recombines TRBV7-2 with TRBJ2-4; no clear D. This CDR3 contains 13 residues. Looked up from germline, CDR1 is SGHTA and CDR2 is FQGNSA. The germline V and J ends were trimmed by 1 base and 7 bases, with 8 bases remaining between them. This chain's CDR3 is CASSLGHGNIQYF. In nucleotides, the CDR3 is TGTGCCAGCAGCTTAGGGCACGGGAACATTCAGTACTTC.

The V and J genes are TRBV27 and TRBJ2-7; D is perhaps TRBD1 (5 bases). Trimming cost V 1 base and J 0 bases, with 10 bases left between them. CDR1 is MNHEY and CDR2 is SMNVEV in the germline V gene (reference sequence). CDR3 length equals 15 residues. The CDR3 bases are TGTGCCAGCAGTTTATACAGGACGTACTCCTACGAGCAGTACTTC. This encodes CASSLYRTYSYEQYF.

V is TRBV3-1 (or the pseudogene TRBV3-2) and J is TRBJ1-5, with 7 bases lining up with TRBD1. The length of the CDR3 is 14 residues. J was trimmed by 9 bases and V by 1 base; bases with no gene match: 6. CDR1 is LGHDT, CDR2 YNNKEL, per germline (reference sequence). The CDR3 is CASSQGQGVMPQHF. The CDR3 DNA sequence: TGTGCCAGCAGCCAAGGACAGGGAGTAATGCCCCAGCATTTT.

The CDR3: CASSEDQGRLETQYF. DNA for the CDR3: TGTGCCAGCAGTGAAGATCAGGGGCGGTTGGAGACCCAGTACTTC. The genes are TRBV2 and TRBJ2-5; D may be TRBD1 (6 bases). Germline V gene data show CDR1 as SNHLY and CDR2 as FYNNEI. The CDR3 has 15 amino acids. V dropped 1 base and J dropped 5 bases, with 14 bases sitting between them. The full variable domain, completed using reference TRBV2 and TRBJ2-5, is EPEVTQTPSHQVTQMGQEVILRCVPISNHLYFYWYRQILGQKVEFLVSFYNNEISEKSEIFDDQFSVERPDGSNFTLKIRSTKLEDSAMYFCASSEDQGRLETQYFGPGTRLLVL.

This clone was recorded a few times. V usage is TRBV7-2 and J usage is TRBJ2-5; 8 nucleotides line up with TRBD2. The V gene's germline CDR1 is SGHTA and CDR2 FQGNSA. After removal of 1 base from V and 10 bases from J, the junction contained 11 bases not matched to a gene. CDR3 length: 15 residues. CDR3: CASSLELAGRRNQYF. The DNA of the CDR3 is TGTGCCAGCAGCTTAGAGTTAGCGGGGAGAAGAAACCAGTACTTC.

V gene TRBV25-1 combines with J gene TRBJ1-3, with no clear D. The CDR3 runs 17 residues. Trimming removed 1 base from V and 0 bases from J, with 13 bases in between. Germline-derived CDR1 and CDR2 are MGHDK and SYGVNS. Written as DNA, the CDR3 is TGTGCCAGCAGTGAATGGGCCTCGAGAGACTCTGGAAACACCATATATTTT. The encoded protein is CASSEWASRDSGNTIYF.

The chain links TRBV19 to TRBJ2-3, with a weak D call TRBD1 (5 bases). V shed 5 bases and J shed 0 bases, with 9 bases lying between them. Germline CDR1 LNHDA, CDR2 SQIVND (reference sequence). The CDR3 has 14 residues. Here the CDR3 DNA reads TGTGCCAGTAGTTTCCGACAGAGCACAGATACGCAGTATTTT. Encoded protein: CASSFRQSTDTQYF.

This sequence joins TRBV6-5 and TRBJ1-3; D is possibly TRBD1 (5 bases). Germline V gene sequence: CDR1 MNHEY, CDR2 SVGAGI. V shed 10 bases and J shed 3 bases, with 13 bases lying between them. CDR3 length: 13 residues. In nucleotides, the CDR3 is TGTGCCACTTTTGACAGTCTTGGAAACACCATATATTTT. Protein sequence: CATFDSLGNTIYF.

The gene calls are TRBV5-1 and TRBJ2-2; TRBD2 aligns across 9 bases. V shed 0 bases, J shed 7 bases, and the junction held 4 bases outside the gene matches. Germline V lookup: CDR1 SGHRS, CDR2 YFSETQ. This CDR3 is built from 15 residues. The CDR3 DNA reads as TGCGCCAGCAGCTTGGTTCTAGCGGGGAGCGGGGAGCTGTTTTTT. This codes for CASSLVLAGSGELFF.

The V and J genes are TRBV12-3 or TRBV12-4 and TRBJ1-2, with a tentative D call TRBD1 (5 bases). This CDR3 has 13 amino acids. V dropped 1 base and J dropped 8 bases, with 11 bases sitting between them. This chain's CDR3 is CASSLGGLGGYTF. DNA for the CDR3: TGTGCCAGCAGTTTAGGGGGCCTGGGAGGCTACACCTTC.

The chain joins TRBV5-1 to TRBJ1-2, with 9 bases that match TRBD1. CDR1 is SGHRS, CDR2 YFSETQ, per germline. V was clipped by 1 base and J by 11 bases; unmatched bases: 15. This CDR3 has 16 residues. In nucleotides, the CDR3 is TGCGCCAGCAGCTTGACACACAGGGGGCGAGTCCCGGCTTACACCTTC. It codes for CASSLTHRGRVPAYTF.

The chain links TRBV7-8 to TRBJ1-6; tentative D call: TRBD1 (5 bases). This CDR3 comprises 17 residues. V dropped 1 base and J dropped 8 bases, with 18 bases sitting between them. Germline CDR1 SGHVS, CDR2 FQNEAQ. The CDR3 protein is CASSLEAGRVADSPLHF. CDR3 DNA: TGTGCCAGCAGCTTAGAGGCAGGGAGGGTGGCGGATTCACCCCTCCACTTT.

This clone is a singleton in its sample. The chain has TRBV5-6 and TRBJ1-5; unclear D gene. The V end was cut by 0 bases, the J end by 0 bases, with 7 bases between. Germline V CDR1 and CDR2: SGHDT, YYEEEE. The CDR3 runs to 15 residues. The CDR3 region is CASSLGLYSNQPQHF. CDR3 in DNA: TGTGCCAGCAGCTTGGGACTCTATAGCAATCAGCCCCAGCATTTT.

V is TRBV4-2 and J is TRBJ1-1; no clear D gene. CDR3 length: 13 residues. The germline V and J ends were trimmed by 5 bases and 7 bases, with 14 bases remaining between them. Germline lookup yields CDR1 LGHNA and CDR2 YNFKEQ. CDR3 protein: CASSSGVWSEAFF. Written as DNA, the CDR3 is TGTGCCAGCAGCTCCGGGGTTTGGAGTGAAGCTTTCTTT.

The CDR3 coding sequence is TGCGCCAGCAGCCAACCCGGGACAGGGGATAGAGCTTTCTTT. Protein: CASSQPGTGDRAFF. The rearrangement links TRBV4-1 to TRBJ1-1; 10 bases align to TRBD1. V lost 2 bases to trimming and J lost 10 bases; unmatched junction nucleotides: 7. The germline V gene encodes CDR1 MGHRA and CDR2 YSYEKL. There are 14 residues in the CDR3.

This clone was detected a few times. V and J are TRBV20-1 and TRBJ2-5, with 9 bases fitting TRBD1. From germline, CDR1 is DFQATT and CDR2 SNEGSKA (reference sequence). The J segment lost 5 bases and the V segment lost 3 bases, leaving 10 bases of the junction unmatched. The CDR3 has 15 residues. CDR3 loop: CSASDPGQGWETQYF. In nucleotides, the CDR3 is TGCAGTGCTAGTGACCCGGGACAGGGTTGGGAGACCCAGTACTTC.

The chain uses TRBV5-6 and TRBJ2-2, with 9 positions matching TRBD1. Germline assignment: CDR1 SGHDT and CDR2 YYEEEE. J was trimmed by 0 bases and V by 4 bases; bases with no gene match: 7. The CDR3 totals 17 residues. The CDR3 protein is CASSPGTGKPNTGELFF. In DNA, the CDR3 is TGTGCCAGCAGCCCCGGGACAGGGAAACCGAACACCGGGGAGCTGTTTTTT.

V usage is TRBV11-1 and J usage is TRBJ1-3; D call uncertain. V lost 3 bases and J 0 bases, leaving 12 bases between the germline ends. The CDR3 loop spans 16 amino acids. Germline assignment: CDR1 SGHAT and CDR2 FQDESV (reference sequence). The CDR3 nucleotides read TGTGCCAGCAGCTTCACCACAGCCTCCTCTGGAAACACCATATATTTT. Its protein product is CASSFTTASSGNTIYF.

In this sample, this clone turned up once. The gene calls are TRBV5-8 and TRBJ1-2; D uncertain. This CDR3 is 15 amino acids long. CDR1 is SGHTS, CDR2 YDEGEE, per germline. V lost 2 bases and J 3 bases, leaving 14 bases between the germline ends. CDR3 coding DNA: TGTGCCAGCAGCTTTTCCGGAGGCGAGCACTATGGCTACACCTTC. Translated: CASSFSGGEHYGYTF.